Described below is a single TCR beta chain sequence and its context. Random-hexamer reverse transcription was applied to about 0.45 to 1 ug RNA. Via MiXCR, TCRdb re-called the immunoSEQ multiplex PCR reads, giving one row per CDR3 protein. The sample has approximately 150,000 distinct CDR3 sequences, around 75% seen once. V was clipped by 0 bases and J by 3 bases; unmatched bases: 8. Germline CDR1 DFQATT, CDR2 SNEGSKA (reference sequence). CDR3 length: 16 amino acids. The entry originates in a study of CD8 T cells in Susac syndrome. The sequencing sample was made of CD8+ T cells from PBMCs. This TCR was sampled from a human donor with multiple sclerosis. This chain connects TRBV20-1 to TRBJ2-1; 7 bases align to TRBD2. CDR3 sequence: CSARDEEREFYNEQFF. The CDR3 coding sequence is TGCAGTGCTAGAGATGAGGAGCGGGAATTCTACAATGAGCAGTTCTTC.